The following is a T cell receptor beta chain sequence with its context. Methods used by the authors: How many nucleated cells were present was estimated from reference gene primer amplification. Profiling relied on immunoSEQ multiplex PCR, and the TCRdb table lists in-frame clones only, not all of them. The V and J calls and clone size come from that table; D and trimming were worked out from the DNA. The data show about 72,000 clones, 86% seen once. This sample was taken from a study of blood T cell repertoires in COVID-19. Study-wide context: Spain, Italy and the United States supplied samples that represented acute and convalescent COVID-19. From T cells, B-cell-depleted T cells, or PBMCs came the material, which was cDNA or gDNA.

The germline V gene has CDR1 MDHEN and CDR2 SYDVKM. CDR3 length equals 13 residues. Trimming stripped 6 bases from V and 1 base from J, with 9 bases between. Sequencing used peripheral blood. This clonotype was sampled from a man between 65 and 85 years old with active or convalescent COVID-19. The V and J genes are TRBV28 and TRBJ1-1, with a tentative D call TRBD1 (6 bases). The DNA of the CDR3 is TGTGCCAGCAGGAGGACAGCGAACACTGAAGCTTTCTTT. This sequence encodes CASRRTANTEAFF.